The 9 T cell receptor beta chains presented below share a single source sample, sequenced in a study of blood T cell repertoires in COVID-19. The method was immunoSEQ multiplex PCR; TCRdb's version includes in-frame clones alone and lacks a portion of them. Counted here are approximately 160,000 clones, approximately 87% occurring once; the ten biggest clones make up approximately 4%. Sequencing was performed on peripheral blood. These TCRs come from a woman aged 65 to 85 with acute or convalescent COVID-19.

This chain links TRBV10-2 with TRBJ1-3, with 10 positions matching TRBD1. Per germline, CDR1 WSHSY and CDR2 SAAADI. V dropped 0 bases and J dropped 5; count of bases not matched to a gene: 7. CDR3 length equals 17 residues. DNA of the CDR3: TGCGCCAGCAGTGAGTCGGGGGGACAGGGGACACGAAACACCATATATTTT. This translates into CASSESGGQGTRNTIYF.

The chain recombines TRBV5-1 with TRBJ1-5; TRBD1 is a possible D gene (6 bases). Germline lookup yields CDR1 SGHRS and CDR2 YFSETQ. The CDR3 covers 14 residues. Trimming pared 4 bases from V and 1 base from J, leaving 9 bases between. The CDR3 sequence is CASSEGDSNQPQHF. CDR3 in DNA: TGCGCCAGCAGCGAGGGGGACAGCAATCAGCCCCAGCATTTT. Variable domain in full (rest from reference TRBV5-1 and TRBJ1-5): KAGVTQTPRYLIKTRGQQVTLSCSPISGHRSVSWYQQTPGQGLQFLFEYFSETQRNKGNFPGRFSGRQFSNSRSEMNVSTLELGDSALYLCASSEGDSNQPQHFGDGTRLSIL.

The chain recombines TRBV7-2 with TRBJ1-5; 10 bases line up with TRBD1. The V gene end was trimmed by 6 bases and the J gene end by 5 bases; junction bases not matched to a gene: 10. Germline V lookup: CDR1 SGHTA, CDR2 FQGNSA. This CDR3 has 16 amino acids. The CDR3 nucleotides are TGTGCCAGCAGTTATGGGACAGGGGATGGGCATCAGCCCCAGCATTTT. As protein: CASSYGTGDGHQPQHF. Complete variable domain (other parts from reference TRBV7-2 and TRBJ1-5): GAGVSQSPSNKVTEKGKDVELRCDPISGHTALYWYRQSLGQGLEFLIYFQGNSAPDKSGLPSDRFSAERTGGSVSTLTIQRTQQEDSAVYLCASSYGTGDGHQPQHFGDGTRLSIL.

This clone appeared a few times. The rearrangement joins TRBV4-1 to TRBJ2-7; 7 nucleotides agree with TRBD1. J gave up 5 bases and V 1 base, and 8 bases lay outside the gene matches. The CDR3 has 15 amino acids. Germline V gene data show CDR1 as MGHRA and CDR2 as YSYEKL. CDR3 sequence reads: CASSQGVRQGHEQYF. CDR3 coding DNA: TGCGCCAGCAGCCAAGGAGTCCGACAGGGACACGAGCAGTACTTC.

The rearrangement joins TRBV12-3 or TRBV12-4 to TRBJ2-1; D call uncertain. This CDR3 comprises 11 residues. V dropped 4 bases and J dropped 6 bases, with 4 bases sitting between them. The CDR3, as DNA: TGTGCCAGCAGTTACAGCAATGAGCAGTTCTTC. It codes for CASSYSNEQFF.

The J gene is TRBJ2-1, the V gene TRBV24-1, with D possibly TRBD1 on 6 matching bases. The V end lost 2 bases, the J end lost 7 bases, and 11 bases lay between the germline ends. The CDR3 extends over 14 amino acids. CDR1 is KGHDR, CDR2 SFDVKD, per germline. The CDR3 coding sequence is TGTGCCACCAGTGATTCCGCAACAGGGAATGAGCAGTTCTTC. Its translation is CATSDSATGNEQFF.

V and J are TRBV24-1 and TRBJ2-2; D is possibly TRBD1 (6 bases). The CDR3 is 14 residues long. Germline V CDR1 and CDR2: KGHDR, SFDVKD. V was clipped by 8 bases and J by 2 bases, with 11 bases between them. The CDR3 loop reads CATMGHTNTGELFF. The CDR3 nucleotides read TGTGCCACCATGGGACACACAAACACCGGGGAGCTGTTTTTT.

The rearrangement uses TRBV6-2 or TRBV6-3 and TRBJ1-5, with D possibly TRBD1 on 6 matching bases. The CDR3 is 17 amino acids. The V end lost 2 bases, the J end lost 3 bases, and 17 bases lay between the germline ends. The germline CDR1 and CDR2 sequences are MNHEY and SVGEGT. The CDR3 is CASSYAGAQQNNQPQHF. The CDR3, as DNA: TGTGCCAGCAGTTACGCGGGGGCCCAACAAAACAATCAGCCCCAGCATTTT.

The chain couples TRBV5-4 to TRBJ2-2; 7 bases are a match to TRBD1. From germline, CDR1 is SGHNT and CDR2 YYREEE (reference sequence). This CDR3 comprises 15 residues. Unmatched junction bases numbered 7, after V lost 4 bases and J lost 4 bases. CDR3 coding DNA: TGTGCCAGCAGCCAGACAGGGTGGGTCACCGGGGAGCTGTTTTTT. Protein product: CASSQTGWVTGELFF.